The rows below give T cell receptor beta chains drawn from one sample of a study of blood T cell repertoires in COVID-19. This table comes from immunoSEQ multiplex PCR, and its TCRdb copy is limited to in-frame clones, with some not included. The data contain under 300,000 clones, 80% to 90% of them singletons. Sequencing used peripheral blood. These receptors all stem from a man aged 55 to 70 with acute or convalescent COVID-19. Each CDR3 is given with its conserved first and last residue. Fields, in order: V gene, clone size, D gene, J gene, CDR3 DNA, CDR3 protein. The D gene is left open where the match is weak. Part of the rows lack a size; the others show once, few, many or a class for expanded clones.

V: TRBV18; size: .; D: TRBD1; J: TRBJ2-3; DNA: TGTGCCAGCTCACTGACAGGGCGGTTAGTGGATACGCAGTATTTT; CDR3: CASSLTGRLVDTQYF
V: TRBV27; size: .; D: TRBD1; J: TRBJ1-2; DNA: TGTGCCAGCAACCCGCGACAGGGGGCTACCCTGTATGGCTACACCTTC; CDR3: CASNPRQGATLYGYTF
V: TRBV7-2; size: .; D: .; J: TRBJ2-2; DNA: TGTGCCAGCAGCCTCACGGGGACAGCGGGAGTTCTGACCGGGGAGCTGTTTTTT; CDR3: CASSLTGTAGVLTGELFF
V: TRBV18; size: .; D: .; J: TRBJ1-5; DNA: TGTGCCAGCTCAACGGACAAAGCTAGCAATCAGCCCCAGCATTTT; CDR3: CASSTDKASNQPQHF
V: TRBV6-1; size: few; D: .; J: TRBJ1-5; DNA: TGTGCCAGCAGTGAAGATCAGGGGCTTCAGCCCCAGCATTTT; CDR3: CASSEDQGLQPQHF
V: TRBV4-3; size: few; D: .; J: TRBJ2-5; DNA: TGCGCCAGCAGCCAAGATAACACCCAAGAGACCCAGTACTTC; CDR3: CASSQDNTQETQYF
V: TRBV11-3; size: few; D: TRBD1; J: TRBJ2-7; DNA: TGTGCCAGCAGCTTACCCCGTGACAGGGCGAACTCCTACGAGCAGTACTTC; CDR3: CASSLPRDRANSYEQYF
V: TRBV6-5; size: .; D: .; J: TRBJ1-1; DNA: TGTGCCAGCAGTCCAGCTGAAGCTTTCTTT; CDR3: CASSPAEAFF
V: TRBV28; size: .; D: .; J: TRBJ2-5; DNA: TGTGCCAGCAGTCCCCCGGGGGTTGTTGAGACCCAGTACTTC; CDR3: CASSPPGVVETQYF
V: TRBV6-1; size: .; D: .; J: TRBJ1-2; DNA: TGTGCCAGCAGTGTCCTGGTAGGGCCGGGACAACCCAACTATGGCTACACCTTC; CDR3: CASSVLVGPGQPNYGYTF
V: TRBV24-1; size: .; D: TRBD2; J: TRBJ2-1; DNA: TGTGCCACCAGTGGTATTGCTAGCGGGTTCAACAATGAGCAGTTCTTC; CDR3: CATSGIASGFNNEQFF
V: TRBV4-3; size: .; D: TRBD1; J: TRBJ1-1; DNA: TGCGCCAGCAGCCGCACCCTCCATCGACAGGGCGGTACTGAAGCTTTCTTT; CDR3: CASSRTLHRQGGTEAFF
V: TRBV27; size: .; D: .; J: TRBJ1-5; DNA: TGTGCCAGCGGGAGTTGGAATCAGCCCCAGCATTTT; CDR3: CASGSWNQPQHF
V: TRBV19; size: .; D: TRBD2; J: TRBJ2-7; DNA: TGTGCCAGTAGTGCAGGACTAGTAGGCTTCGAGCAGTACTTC; CDR3: CASSAGLVGFEQYF
V: TRBV5-6; size: .; D: .; J: TRBJ1-6; DNA: TGTGCCAGCAGCTGGGGAGAGAATTATAATTCACCCCTCCACTTT; CDR3: CASSWGENYNSPLHF
V: TRBV11-3; size: .; D: TRBD2; J: TRBJ2-3; DNA: TGTGCCAGCAGCTTAGTGTCTGGGCTAGCGGGAGCTCGGAATACGCAGTATTTT; CDR3: CASSLVSGLAGARNTQYF
V: TRBV28; size: .; D: TRBD2; J: TRBJ2-7; DNA: TGTGCCAGCACCCTTATGCGGGAGGGAGGTACCGAGCAGTACTTC; CDR3: CASTLMREGGTEQYF
V: TRBV9; size: .; D: TRBD2; J: TRBJ2-2; DNA: TGTGCCAGCAGCCCCCGGCTAGCGGGAGTCGGGGAGCTGTTTTTT; CDR3: CASSPRLAGVGELFF
V: TRBV10-3; size: .; D: .; J: TRBJ1-1; DNA: TGTGCCATCAGTTATGGCCCGAACACTGAAGCTTTCTTT; CDR3: CAISYGPNTEAFF
V: TRBV4-3; size: few; D: TRBD1; J: TRBJ1-1; DNA: TGCGCCAGCAGCCAAGAGAAAGTACAGGGGCAGGGTGAAGCTTTCTTT; CDR3: CASSQEKVQGQGEAFF
V: TRBV20-1; size: .; D: TRBD1; J: TRBJ2-1; DNA: TGCAGTGCTAGTCCCGGGACAGGGGCGTCTTCCTACAATGAGCAGTTCTTC; CDR3: CSASPGTGASSYNEQFF
V: TRBV5-1; size: .; D: TRBD1; J: TRBJ2-2; DNA: TGCGCCAGCAGCTACTACACAGGGGGCGAAATCGCCGGGGAGCTGTTTTTT; CDR3: CASSYYTGGEIAGELFF
V: TRBV29-1; size: few; D: TRBD1; J: TRBJ2-3; DNA: TGCAGCGTTGTCAGGGACAGTTTAATCACAGATACGCAGTATTTT; CDR3: CSVVRDSLITDTQYF
V: TRBV27; size: .; D: .; J: TRBJ2-1; DNA: TGTGCCAGCAGTTTAGACGGGAGCAACTACAATGAGCAGTTCTTC; CDR3: CASSLDGSNYNEQFF
V: TRBV24-1; size: .; D: TRBD2; J: TRBJ2-1; DNA: TGTGCCACCAGTGACCCACTAGCGGAATACAATGAGCAGTTCTTC; CDR3: CATSDPLAEYNEQFF
V: TRBV7-2; size: .; D: TRBD1; J: TRBJ2-7; DNA: TGTGCCAGCAGCTTAGCGCCAACAGGGGGCTACGAGCAGTACTTC; CDR3: CASSLAPTGGYEQYF
V: TRBV30; size: .; D: .; J: TRBJ1-1; DNA: TGTGCCTGGAGTGTAGGAGGGGAAGCTTTCTTT; CDR3: CAWSVGGEAFF
V: TRBV7-7; size: .; D: TRBD2; J: TRBJ2-1; DNA: TGTGCTAGCAGCTTAGCGCTTGGCGGGGAGGGGGAGCAGTTCTTC; CDR3: CASSLALGGEGEQFF
V: TRBV19; size: .; D: .; J: TRBJ2-6; DNA: TGTGCCAGTAGTCTACGACTTTCGGGAACTGGGGCCAACGTCCTGACTTTC; CDR3: CASSLRLSGTGANVLTF
V: TRBV7-3; size: .; D: .; J: TRBJ2-2; DNA: TGTGCCTCTGGGCGGAGGGGCGGGGAGCTGTTTTTT; CDR3: CASGRRGGELFF
V: TRBV28; size: .; D: .; J: TRBJ2-1; DNA: TGTGCCAGCAGCCGCGGTGTTCTATACAATGAGCAGTTCTTC; CDR3: CASSRGVLYNEQFF
V: TRBV29-1; size: .; D: .; J: TRBJ1-1; DNA: TGCAGCGTTGAAGTTGGGGGCGGGGGTAACACTGAAGCTTTCTTT; CDR3: CSVEVGGGGNTEAFF
V: TRBV7-2; size: few; D: .; J: TRBJ1-5; DNA: TGTGCCAGCAGCCCCCAGGTCTCGGTTCATCAGCCCCAGCATTTT; CDR3: CASSPQVSVHQPQHF
V: TRBV15; size: .; D: .; J: TRBJ1-2; DNA: TGTGCCACCAGCAGAGATCCTAGGGGAGGCGGCTACACCTTC; CDR3: CATSRDPRGGGYTF
V: TRBV2; size: .; D: .; J: TRBJ2-5; DNA: TGTGCCAGCAGTGAAGCCTGGAGGGGCGAGACCCAGTACTTC; CDR3: CASSEAWRGETQYF
V: TRBV21-1; size: .; D: .; J: TRBJ2-7; DNA: TGTGCCAGCAGCAGGGAGGGTTCGACAGGTCCCTACGAGCAGTACTTC; CDR3: CASSREGSTGPYEQYF
V: TRBV7-8; size: .; D: TRBD1; J: TRBJ1-2; DNA: TGTGCCAGCAGCTTAGGCAGGGGGCTTCACTATGGCTACACCTTC; CDR3: CASSLGRGLHYGYTF
V: TRBV2; size: .; D: TRBD1; J: TRBJ1-1; DNA: TGTGCCAGCAGTGAAAGGGCAGGGGGAGAAGCTTTCTTT; CDR3: CASSERAGGEAFF